Presented here are 30 T cell receptor beta chains from one specimen sequenced in a study of blood T cell repertoires in COVID-19. Clones were sequenced by immunoSEQ multiplex PCR, and TCRdb holds only the in-frame ones, with some missing. The repertoire holds about 130,000 clones, with 79% as singletons. The specimen sequenced was peripheral blood. These receptors originate from a man aged 35-49 years with active or convalescent COVID-19.

This clone was counted between two and nine times. The sample carries other DNA sequences with the same CDR3. The rearrangement links TRBV19 to TRBJ2-1; 7 bases agree with TRBD2. The CDR3 spans 14 residues. Germline CDR1 LNHDA, CDR2 SQIVND (reference sequence). V lost 3 bases, J lost 5 bases, and 4 bases stayed unmatched. In DNA form, the CDR3 reads TGTGCCAGTAGTATGGGTCTAGCGGACAATGAGCAGTTCTTC. Protein product: CASSMGLADNEQFF.

The chain combines TRBV5-1 with TRBJ2-7, with TRBD1 matching 8 bases. CDR3 length equals 15 residues. Germline-derived CDR1 and CDR2 are SGHRS and YFSETQ. V shed 0 bases and J 4 bases; nucleotides not matched to a gene: 6. The CDR3: CASSLGTGTVYEQYF. CDR3 nucleotide sequence: TGCGCCAGCAGCTTGGGGACAGGGACTGTGTACGAGCAGTACTTC.

The CDR3 DNA reads as TGTGCCAGTCGTGCCCCGGGGGTCCTGAACACTGAAGCTTTCTTT. This gives the protein CASRAPGVLNTEAFF. This chain joins TRBV28 and TRBJ1-1; TRBD1 might be the D (5 bases). With 9 bases removed from V and 0 bases from J, the gap between germline ends came to 17 bases. The CDR3 extends over 15 amino acids. Germline V gene data show CDR1 as MDHEN and CDR2 as SYDVKM.

This clone was seen a few times. This rearrangement joins TRBV28 to TRBJ1-5; no clear D. V gave up 3 bases and J gave up 6 bases, with 12 bases separating them. Germline V gives CDR1 MDHEN, CDR2 SYDVKM. This CDR3 is built from 14 residues. Here the CDR3 reads CASSFRSAGQPQHF. CDR3 nucleotides: TGTGCCAGCAGTTTTCGATCCGCGGGTCAGCCCCAGCATTTT.

The chain couples TRBV5-6 to TRBJ1-2; 7 bases align to TRBD1. From germline, CDR1 is SGHDT and CDR2 YYEEEE. V was pared by 4 bases and J by 3 bases, with 3 bases of the junction left unmatched. CDR3 length: 13 amino acids. CDR3 in DNA: TGTGCCAGCAGCCAAACAGGGGACTATGGCTACACCTTC. It encodes CASSQTGDYGYTF.

This clone was observed a few times. The V call is TRBV5-1, the J call TRBJ2-7; the match to TRBD1 covers 8 bases. The germline V gene encodes CDR1 SGHRS and CDR2 YFSETQ. The CDR3 extends over 16 amino acids. V was clipped by 4 bases and J by 2 bases; unmatched bases: 11. In DNA form, the CDR3 reads TGCGCCAGCAGCAAGGGACAGGCGAAGACTACCTACGAGCAGTACTTC. Translated: CASSKGQAKTTYEQYF.

The V gene is TRBV27, the J gene TRBJ1-2, with 9 bases fitting TRBD1. Trimming cost V 6 bases and J 3 bases; bases outside gene matches: 5. Germline V CDR1 and CDR2: MNHEY, SMNVEV (reference sequence). This CDR3 spans 14 amino acids. The CDR3 DNA reads as TGTGCCAGCAGAAGGACAGGGGAGGACTATGGCTACACCTTC. It codes for CASRRTGEDYGYTF.

The CDR3 loop reads CASSFAGGWTGELFF. CDR3 DNA: TGTGCCAGCAGTTTTGCCGGGGGATGGACCGGGGAGCTGTTTTTT. The chain links TRBV28 to TRBJ2-2, with D possibly TRBD2 on 6 matching bases. V lost 3 bases to trimming and J lost 5 bases, with 13 bases between them. The CDR3 is 15 residues long. Germline values: CDR1 MDHEN, CDR2 SYDVKM.

A few counts support this clone. The CDR3 spells CASSSTGTYGYTF. In DNA form, the CDR3 reads TGTGCCAGCAGTTCGACAGGGACCTATGGCTACACCTTC. The chain uses TRBV28 and TRBJ1-2; 7 bases are shared with TRBD1. The germline V gene encodes CDR1 MDHEN and CDR2 SYDVKM. CDR3 length: 13 residues. Trimming took 4 bases from V and 4 from J; bases not matched to a gene: 3.

The V and J genes are TRBV19 and TRBJ1-2, with 7 bases identical to TRBD1. V was pared by 6 bases and J by 8 bases, with 6 bases of the junction left unmatched. Germline-derived CDR1 and CDR2 are LNHDA and SQIVND (reference sequence). CDR3 size: 12 residues. The CDR3 nucleotides read TGTGCCAGTAGCGACAGGGTGGGGGGCTACACCTTC. Translation: CASSDRVGGYTF.

The rearrangement links TRBV9 to TRBJ2-2, with D unresolved. CDR3 length equals 14 residues. Germline CDR1 SGDLS, CDR2 YYNGEE. The V end was cut by 0 bases, the J end by 7 bases, with 10 bases between. The CDR3 sequence is CASSVGSTGGELFF. The CDR3 DNA reads as TGTGCCAGCAGCGTAGGATCGACGGGCGGGGAGCTGTTTTTT.

This clone was picked up a small number of times. V is TRBV27 and J is TRBJ1-1, with 9 bases identical to TRBD1. J lost 4 bases, V lost 6 bases, and 9 bases had no gene match. In germline, CDR1 is MNHEY, CDR2 SMNVEV (reference sequence). This CDR3 is built from 15 residues. CDR3 residues: CASSPQGAFITEAFF. CDR3 bases: TGTGCCAGCAGCCCACAGGGGGCTTTTATCACTGAAGCTTTCTTT.

The rearrangement joins TRBV4-3 to TRBJ1-2; unclear D gene. V was clipped by 2 bases and J by 5 bases, with 9 bases between them. This CDR3 is built from 13 residues. Looked up from germline, CDR1 is LGHNA and CDR2 is YSLEER. The CDR3 sequence is CASSQTGFYGYTF. DNA of the CDR3: TGCGCCAGCAGCCAAACGGGGTTTTATGGCTACACCTTC.

V gene TRBV11-2 combines with J gene TRBJ2-2, with 11 bases fitting TRBD2. CDR1 SGHAT and CDR2 FQNNGV come from the germline V gene. The CDR3 totals 17 residues. V dropped 0 bases and J dropped 4; count of bases not matched to a gene: 4. The CDR3 is CASSLDRLAGGTGELFF. The CDR3 region has the DNA TGTGCCAGCAGCTTAGATAGGCTAGCGGGAGGCACCGGGGAGCTGTTTTTT.

The rearrangement links TRBV18 to TRBJ1-5; no definite D call. V lost 2 bases to trimming and J lost 2 bases, with 4 bases between them. The germline V gene encodes CDR1 KGHSH and CDR2 LQKENI. The CDR3 totals 13 residues. CDR3 loop: CASSPTGNQPQHF. DNA of the CDR3: TGTGCCAGCTCACCAACGGGCAATCAGCCCCAGCATTTT. Drawing the rest from reference TRBV18 and TRBJ1-5, the complete variable domain is NAGVMQNPRHLVRRRGQEARLRCSPMKGHSHVYWYRQLPEEGLKFMVYLQKENIIDESGMPKERFSAEFPKEGPSILRIQQVVRGDSAAYFCASSPTGNQPQHFGDGTRLSIL.

The gene calls are TRBV30 and TRBJ2-1, with D possibly TRBD1 on 5 matching bases. Germline V gene lookup returns CDR1 GTSNPN and CDR2 SVGIG (reference sequence). V dropped 0 bases and J dropped 2 bases, with 14 bases sitting between them. The CDR3 has 16 amino acids. CDR3 region: CAWSVSLWGTYNEQFF. CDR3 coding DNA: TGTGCCTGGAGTGTATCCCTCTGGGGCACCTACAATGAGCAGTTCTTC.

The chain joins TRBV28 to TRBJ2-4; no firm D call. V was clipped by 6 bases and J by 0 bases, with 12 bases between them. This CDR3 is 15 amino acids long. CDR1 is MDHEN, CDR2 SYDVKM, per germline. The CDR3: CASRSASLAKNIQYF. In nucleotides, the CDR3 is TGTGCCAGCAGGTCAGCGAGTCTAGCCAAAAACATTCAGTACTTC.

The genes are TRBV11-2 and TRBJ2-5, with TRBD2 matching 11 bases. The germline CDR1 and CDR2 sequences are SGHAT and FQNNGV. This CDR3 is built from 16 residues. V lost 4 bases and J lost 3; bases outside the gene matches: 7. CDR3 amino acids: CASSSGTSGVEETQYF. The CDR3 DNA is TGTGCCAGCAGCTCCGGGACTAGCGGAGTGGAAGAGACCCAGTACTTC. Full variable domain (remainder filled in from reference TRBV11-2 and TRBJ2-5): EAGVAQSPRYKIIEKRQSVAFWCNPISGHATLYWYQQILGQGPKLLIQFQNNGVVDDSQLPKDRFSAERLKGVDSTLKIQPAKLEDSAVYLCASSSGTSGVEETQYFGPGTRLLVL.

V usage is TRBV24-1 and J usage is TRBJ2-2; D unresolved. V dropped 5 bases and J dropped 3 bases, with 9 bases sitting between them. This CDR3 contains 14 residues. Germline lookup yields CDR1 KGHDR and CDR2 SFDVKD. CDR3 DNA: TGTGCCACCAGTGCCTTATCGGACACCGGGGAGCTGTTTTTT. Its translation is CATSALSDTGELFF.

The V call is TRBV19, the J call TRBJ1-3; D might be TRBD1 (5 bases). The CDR3 extends over 15 amino acids. The germline CDR1 and CDR2 sequences are LNHDA and SQIVND (reference sequence). Trimming cost V 6 bases and J 0 bases, with 12 bases left between them. The CDR3 bases are TGTGCCAGTAGCCAAAACAGGTACTCTGGAAACACCATATATTTT. Its protein is CASSQNRYSGNTIYF.

J is TRBJ1-1 and V is TRBV11-3; D possibly corresponds to TRBD1 (5 bases). Between the trimmed V and J ends, which lost 4 bases and 3 bases, there was a span of 15 bases. The germline CDR1 and CDR2 sequences are SGHNT and YENEEA. There are 15 residues in the CDR3. The CDR3 sequence: CASSSRGAVYTEAFF. The DNA for the CDR3 is TGTGCCAGCAGCTCCCGTGGGGCGGTGTACACTGAAGCTTTCTTT.

The chain employs TRBV6-5 and TRBJ2-7; D remains ambiguous. The length of the CDR3 is 14 residues. With 2 bases removed from V and 0 bases from J, the gap between germline ends came to 8 bases. From germline, CDR1 is MNHEY and CDR2 SVGAGI. CDR3 nucleotide sequence: TGTGCCAGCAGTTACCCTGGCAGCTCCTACGAGCAGTACTTC. The encoded protein is CASSYPGSSYEQYF.

This sequence joins TRBV3-1 (or the pseudogene TRBV3-2) and TRBJ1-4; D is unclear. CDR3 length equals 13 residues. V lost 1 base and J 7 bases, leaving 7 bases between the germline ends. The V gene's germline CDR1 is LGHDT and CDR2 YNNKEL (reference sequence). This chain's CDR3 is CASSQGEVEKLFF. CDR3 nucleotides: TGTGCCAGCAGCCAAGGGGAGGTTGAAAAACTGTTTTTT.

The chain combines TRBV27 with TRBJ2-2, with D unresolved. The germline V gene encodes CDR1 MNHEY and CDR2 SMNVEV (reference sequence). This CDR3 is built from 10 residues. The V gene lost 11 bases and the J gene lost 8 bases, with 9 bases spanning the gap. In nucleotides, the CDR3 is TGTGCCGGTTACGGGGGGGAGCTGTTTTTT. This translates into CAGYGGELFF.

This sequence joins TRBV7-9 and TRBJ2-3; possible D gene TRBD1, 5 bases. This CDR3 is built from 17 residues. Trimming cost V 4 bases and J 2 bases, with 19 bases left between them. Germline CDR1 reads SEHNR; CDR2 reads FQNEAQ (reference sequence). The CDR3 nucleotides are TGTGCCAGCAGCTCTAGTCAGGGAACAGCTACCACAGATACGCAGTATTTT. Translated, it gives CASSSSQGTATTDTQYF.

The chain employs TRBV4-1 and TRBJ1-6, with no clear D. The germline V and J ends were trimmed by 4 bases and 5 bases, with 12 bases remaining between them. The length of the CDR3 is 15 residues. The germline V gene has CDR1 MGHRA and CDR2 YSYEKL. CDR3: CASSRAGGNNSPLHF. The CDR3, as DNA: TGCGCCAGCAGCCGAGCGGGTGGGAATAATTCACCCCTCCACTTT.

The gene calls are TRBV5-4 and TRBJ2-3, with D possibly TRBD1 on 8 matching bases. There are 18 residues in the CDR3. The germline V gene has CDR1 SGHNT and CDR2 YYREEE (reference sequence). Deletions cut 4 bases from V and 4 bases from J, with 25 bases between. Here the CDR3 DNA reads TGTGCCAGCAGCACCGACCCCCCTCGGACAGGGAGGGCAGATACGCAGTATTTT. It is translated as CASSTDPPRTGRADTQYF.

The chain uses TRBV12-3 or TRBV12-4 and TRBJ1-1; D is ambiguous. V was pared by 2 bases and J by 8 bases, with 9 bases between. The CDR3 is 12 residues long. The CDR3 bases are TGTGCCAGCAGTTTATCGTTACAGGAAGCTTTCTTT. Translating it yields CASSLSLQEAFF.

The chain has TRBV5-1 and TRBJ2-3, with TRBD2 matching 7 bases. The ends lost 2 bases at V and 2 bases at J; junction bases unmatched: 8. Germline V gene sequence: CDR1 SGHRS, CDR2 YFSETQ. This CDR3 comprises 16 residues. CDR3: CASSFPPGGFTDTQYF. Here the CDR3 DNA reads TGCGCCAGCAGCTTCCCCCCCGGGGGGTTCACAGATACGCAGTATTTT.

The V call is TRBV9, the J call TRBJ2-3, with 7 bases matching TRBD2. The germline V gene has CDR1 SGDLS and CDR2 YYNGEE. J gave up 2 bases and V 3 bases, and 6 bases lay outside the gene matches. The CDR3 is 15 residues long. CDR3 amino acids: CASSELRLATDTQYF. The CDR3, as DNA: TGTGCCAGCAGCGAGCTGAGACTAGCCACAGATACGCAGTATTTT.